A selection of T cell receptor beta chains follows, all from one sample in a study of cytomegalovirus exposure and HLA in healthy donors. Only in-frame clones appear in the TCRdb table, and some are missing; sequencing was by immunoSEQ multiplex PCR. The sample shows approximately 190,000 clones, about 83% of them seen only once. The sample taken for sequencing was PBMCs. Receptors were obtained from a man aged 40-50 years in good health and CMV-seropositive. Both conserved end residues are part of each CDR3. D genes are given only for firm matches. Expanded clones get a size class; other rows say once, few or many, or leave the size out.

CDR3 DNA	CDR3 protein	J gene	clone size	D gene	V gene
TGTGCCAGTAGTACTTTGGACAGTCTATATGGCTACACCTTC	CASSTLDSLYGYTF	TRBJ1-2	NA	NA	TRBV19
TGCAGCGCTAAAGATACGGGGTTCGATACGCAGTATTTT	CSAKDTGFDTQYF	TRBJ2-3	NA	NA	TRBV29-1
TGTGCCAGCAGCCCCCAGGGCCGGAATCAGCCCCAGCATTTT	CASSPQGRNQPQHF	TRBJ1-5	NA	NA	TRBV6-5
TGTGCCAGCAGCTCGGGACAGGGGATCACAGCCAAAAACATTCAGTACTTC	CASSSGQGITAKNIQYF	TRBJ2-4	NA	TRBD1	TRBV11-1
TGTGCCAGCAGCTTAGAGGCGGCAGGGAGGACCGGGGAGCTGTTTTTT	CASSLEAAGRTGELFF	TRBJ2-2	NA	NA	TRBV11-2
TGCGCCAGCAGCTTGCACGGGGGGCTTAACACTGAAGCTTTCTTT	CASSLHGGLNTEAFF	TRBJ1-1	once	NA	TRBV5-1
TGCGCCAGCAGCGTCAGCGGGAGGGGGGACGAGCAGTACTTC	CASSVSGRGDEQYF	TRBJ2-7	NA	TRBD2	TRBV5-1
TGTGCCAGCAGTTTGTTCGCGGCGACTAGCTCCTACGAGCAGTACTTC	CASSLFAATSSYEQYF	TRBJ2-7	NA	NA	TRBV27
TGTGCTAGCAGCTTGGGGCTCCCAGGAGAGACCCAGTACTTC	CASSLGLPGETQYF	TRBJ2-5	once	NA	TRBV7-7
TGTGCCAGCCACCCCCCGGGACAGGGGTTGGAGACCCAGTACTTC	CASHPPGQGLETQYF	TRBJ2-5	NA	TRBD1	TRBV28
TGTGCCAGCAGCCCCGGTCGGGGAAACGGCGAGCAGTACTTC	CASSPGRGNGEQYF	TRBJ2-7	NA	NA	TRBV11-3
TGTGCCAGCAGTTTGGCCCCAGGGGCAGGTAACAATGAGCAGTTCTTC	CASSLAPGAGNNEQFF	TRBJ2-1	NA	NA	TRBV5-6
TGTGCCAGCAGTGGGACAGGGGACAATCAGCCCCAGCATTTT	CASSGTGDNQPQHF	TRBJ1-5	once	TRBD1	TRBV6-1
TGTGCCAGCTCACCAAGGAGTGAGAATGAGCAGTTCTTC	CASSPRSENEQFF	TRBJ2-1	NA	NA	TRBV18
TGTGCCAGCAGTGCCCCCGTCGGGGGGGCTCACTACGAGCAGTACTTC	CASSAPVGGAHYEQYF	TRBJ2-7	NA	TRBD2	TRBV7-8
TGTGCCAGCACCGAGACTAGCGGGAGCCCCGGGTCCTACAATGAGCAGTTCTTC	CASTETSGSPGSYNEQFF	TRBJ2-1	NA	TRBD2	TRBV7-9
TGCGCCAGCAGTGAGGATCCACTCTATGGGCCCCAGCATTTT	CASSEDPLYGPQHF	TRBJ1-5	NA	NA	TRBV10-1
TGCGCCAGCAGCTTGGTCGGGGGGCGCATGAACACTGAAGCTTTCTTT	CASSLVGGRMNTEAFF	TRBJ1-1	NA	NA	TRBV5-1
TGTGCCAGCAGCTTCACGGGGACCTACGAGCAGTACTTC	CASSFTGTYEQYF	TRBJ2-7	NA	NA	TRBV7-8
TGCGCCAGCAGCTTAACCGGGACAGGGGGCGCAAGGCAGTATTTT	CASSLTGTGGARQYF	TRBJ2-3	NA	TRBD1	TRBV5-1
TGCGCCAGCAGCGTACAGACGAACACTGAAGCTTTCTTT	CASSVQTNTEAFF	TRBJ1-1	NA	NA	TRBV5-1
TGTGCCTGGACAGGACTAGCGGGAGGGCATGGCGGGGAGCTGTTTTTT	CAWTGLAGGHGGELFF	TRBJ2-2	NA	TRBD2	TRBV30
TGTGCCAGCATGCCAGAGATCCAAGCACGCGGTCAGTACTTC	CASMPEIQARGQYF	TRBJ2-4	NA	NA	TRBV6-5
TGCGCCAGCAGCCCGGGACTAGCGGGAACCAATGAGCAGTTCTTC	CASSPGLAGTNEQFF	TRBJ2-1	NA	TRBD2	TRBV5-1
TGTGCCAGCAGTTTACGCCACTCGAACACTGAAGCTTTCTTT	CASSLRHSNTEAFF	TRBJ1-1	NA	NA	TRBV27
TGTGCCAGCAGCTTGGGAGGTAACTATGGCTACACCTTC	CASSLGGNYGYTF	TRBJ1-2	NA	NA	TRBV5-5
TGCGCCAGCAGCTTGGAACCGGGACAGAACTATGGCTACACCTTC	CASSLEPGQNYGYTF	TRBJ1-2	once	TRBD1	TRBV5-1
TGTGCCAGCTCACCAGGACTAGAGGCAACAGATACGCAGTATTTT	CASSPGLEATDTQYF	TRBJ2-3	NA	TRBD2	TRBV18
TGTGCCAGCAGTCCGACGTCTTGGACAGGCCGGAGAGATACGCAGTATTTT	CASSPTSWTGRRDTQYF	TRBJ2-3	NA	TRBD1	TRBV27
TGTGCCAGCAGCCAGCGGGGGGACCCTAATGAAAAACTGTTTTTT	CASSQRGDPNEKLFF	TRBJ1-4	NA	NA	TRBV7-6
TGTGCCAGCAGCTTACTCAGTAGCGGGGAGCAGTACTTC	CASSLLSSGEQYF	TRBJ2-7	NA	TRBD2	TRBV7-8
TGCGCCAGCAGCCCGGGACAGGTTGGATATGGCTACACCTTC	CASSPGQVGYGYTF	TRBJ1-2	few	TRBD1	TRBV5-1
TGTGCCAGCAGCTTAGGGGCAGAAGAGACCCAGTACTTC	CASSLGAEETQYF	TRBJ2-5	NA	NA	TRBV7-9
TGCGCCAGCAGCCCGCGGACTAGCGGGAACACCGGGGAGCTGTTTTTT	CASSPRTSGNTGELFF	TRBJ2-2	NA	TRBD2	TRBV5-1
TGTGCCAGCAGCTTAGTGGTTAGCGGGAGGGTCAATGAGCAGTTCTTC	CASSLVVSGRVNEQFF	TRBJ2-1	few	TRBD2	TRBV7-6
TGCGCCAGCAGCCAGCTACAGGGGGCGAATAGGTATGGCTACACCTTC	CASSQLQGANRYGYTF	TRBJ1-2	NA	TRBD1	TRBV4-3
TGTGCCAGTAGTTATTACCCCGGGACAGGGAGCACAGATACGCAGTATTTT	CASSYYPGTGSTDTQYF	TRBJ2-3	NA	TRBD1	TRBV19
TGTGCCTGGTCAGGGCCAGCGGGAGGGCCTGGATATTATGAGCAGTACTTC	CAWSGPAGGPGYYEQYF	TRBJ2-7	NA	TRBD2	TRBV30
TGTGCCTGGAGAGCAGGGGGCGCCGGGGAGCTGTTTTTT	CAWRAGGAGELFF	TRBJ2-2	once	TRBD1	TRBV30
TGTGCCAGCAGCGTAGGGACTGCCACCCCAGATACGCAGTATTTT	CASSVGTATPDTQYF	TRBJ2-3	NA	NA	TRBV9
TGTGCCAGCAGCTTAGATGTGACAGGGAACACCGGGGAGCTGTTTTTT	CASSLDVTGNTGELFF	TRBJ2-2	NA	NA	TRBV7-2
TGTGCCAGCTCACCACGGGACAGAGTCGACTTTGACGAGCAGTACTTC	CASSPRDRVDFDEQYF	TRBJ2-7	NA	TRBD1	TRBV18
TGCGCCAGCAATGGAGGGAGTGCCAACGCCTACGAGCAGTACTTC	CASNGGSANAYEQYF	TRBJ2-7	NA	NA	TRBV5-1
TGTGCCAGTAGTATAGATCCGACAGGGGGGAAGTTCTTC	CASSIDPTGGKFF	TRBJ2-1	once	TRBD1	TRBV19
TGTGCCAGCAGCTACTCCGGAGGGGTCTACGAGCAGTACTTC	CASSYSGGVYEQYF	TRBJ2-7	few	NA	TRBV5-4
TGCGCCAGCAGCCAACCCCGAGACAGGGTGGGCCAGCCCCAGCATTTT	CASSQPRDRVGQPQHF	TRBJ1-5	NA	TRBD1	TRBV4-1
TGTGCCAGCTTTCCCACCGGGACTAGCGGGAGGAATACGCAGTATTTT	CASFPTGTSGRNTQYF	TRBJ2-3	NA	TRBD2	TRBV28
TGTGCCAGCAGTTTGGGGACAACCTACGAGCAGTACTTC	CASSLGTTYEQYF	TRBJ2-7	once	NA	TRBV28
TGTGCCAGCAGTCAACTTACCACAGCCTTGAACACTGAAGCTTTCTTT	CASSQLTTALNTEAFF	TRBJ1-1	NA	NA	TRBV27
TGTGCCAGCAGCCAAGCCGGACAGCCCCTACCTAACTATGGCTACACCTTC	CASSQAGQPLPNYGYTF	TRBJ1-2	once	NA	TRBV14
TGCGCCAGCAGCTTGGCCCCAGGACCTGACTACGAGCAGTACTTC	CASSLAPGPDYEQYF	TRBJ2-7	NA	NA	TRBV5-1
TGTGCCAGCAGTTTCATTCTAGCGGGAGGGGCAGATACGCAGTATTTT	CASSFILAGGADTQYF	TRBJ2-3	NA	TRBD2	TRBV27
TGCGCCAGCAGCCCCGGGACTAGCGGGGATACGCAGTATTTT	CASSPGTSGDTQYF	TRBJ2-3	NA	TRBD2	TRBV5-1
TGTGCCAGCAGTTTTGTCCGGATAGCTGGCTACACCTTC	CASSFVRIAGYTF	TRBJ1-2	NA	NA	TRBV28